Listed below are T cell receptor beta chains from one sample, sequenced in a study of T cell responses to AZD1222 COVID-19 vaccine. Measured with immunoSEQ multiplex PCR; TCRdb has only the in-frame clones, and not every one. The repertoire holds some 74,000 clones, with 70% to 90% as singletons. The source was peripheral blood, collected 28 days after the second AZD1222 dose. Receptors were obtained from an adult who received the AZD1222 COVID-19 vaccine. Both conserved end residues are part of each CDR3. The order of the fields is J gene, clone size, V gene, D gene, CDR3 protein, CDR3 DNA. The D gene is left open where the match is weak. Some rows mark clone size as missing; the rest say once, few, many or name a class of expanded clone.

J gene: TRBJ2-1
clone size: .
V gene: TRBV7-3
D gene: .
CDR3 protein: CASGPYGGKQFF
CDR3 DNA: TGTGCCAGCGGACCCTACGGAGGTAAGCAGTTCTTC

J gene: TRBJ1-4
clone size: .
V gene: TRBV19
D gene: .
CDR3 protein: CASTPGGARVEKLFF
CDR3 DNA: TGTGCCAGTACCCCGGGGGGGGCGCGAGTTGAAAAACTGTTTTTT

J gene: TRBJ1-4
clone size: .
V gene: TRBV3-1/TRBV3-2
D gene: .
CDR3 protein: CASSQGGGGKEKLFF
CDR3 DNA: TGTGCCAGCAGCCAAGGGGGAGGCGGGAAGGAAAAACTGTTTTTT

J gene: TRBJ1-5
clone size: .
V gene: TRBV28
D gene: .
CDR3 protein: CASSFWTVNSNQPQHF
CDR3 DNA: TGTGCCAGCAGTTTCTGGACAGTTAATAGCAATCAGCCCCAGCATTTT

J gene: TRBJ2-7
clone size: .
V gene: TRBV6-5
D gene: TRBD2
CDR3 protein: CASSYGRDPYYEQYF
CDR3 DNA: TGTGCCAGCAGTTACGGGAGGGACCCTTACTACGAGCAGTACTTC

J gene: TRBJ2-7
clone size: .
V gene: TRBV5-1
D gene: TRBD1
CDR3 protein: CASSLARTGRHEQYF
CDR3 DNA: TGCGCCAGCAGCTTGGCCCGGACAGGGAGACACGAGCAGTACTTC

J gene: TRBJ2-3
clone size: .
V gene: TRBV6-6
D gene: .
CDR3 protein: CASSSRGQVTDTQYF
CDR3 DNA: TGTGCCAGCAGCTCACGCGGGCAAGTCACAGATACGCAGTATTTT

J gene: TRBJ1-4
clone size: .
V gene: TRBV28
D gene: TRBD1
CDR3 protein: CASSFDRDESNEKLFF
CDR3 DNA: TGTGCCAGCAGTTTTGACAGGGATGAAAGTAATGAAAAACTGTTTTTT

J gene: TRBJ2-2
clone size: few
V gene: TRBV18
D gene: TRBD2
CDR3 protein: CASSPQGGRWTGELFF
CDR3 DNA: TGTGCCAGCTCACCACAGGGCGGGAGATGGACCGGGGAGCTGTTTTTT

J gene: TRBJ1-1
clone size: .
V gene: TRBV7-2
D gene: TRBD1
CDR3 protein: CASSSGQLLTEAFF
CDR3 DNA: TGTGCCAGCAGTTCGGGACAGCTTCTCACTGAAGCTTTCTTT

J gene: TRBJ1-5
clone size: .
V gene: TRBV5-6
D gene: .
CDR3 protein: CASSLGQSNQPQHF
CDR3 DNA: TGTGCCAGCAGCTTGGGACAGAGCAATCAGCCCCAGCATTTT

J gene: TRBJ1-1
clone size: .
V gene: TRBV7-9
D gene: .
CDR3 protein: CASSLVQGHTEAFF
CDR3 DNA: TGTGCCAGCAGCTTAGTCCAGGGGCACACTGAAGCTTTCTTT